These 14 T cell receptor beta chains share one sample of origin, sequenced in a study of T cells in Graves' hyperthyroidism and ophthalmopathy (dated by TCRdb to the late 2010s). The library relied on multiplex PCR. Sequencing used an Illumina HiSeq 2000. Amplification of TCR beta CDR3 regions was carried out from RNA transcripts. For the first round of RT-PCR on the TCR CDR3, the HTBI primer set was used together with the Qiagen OneStep RT-PCR kit. TCRdb handled the public reads itself, with Q25 trimming in fastp and clone calling in MiXCR, and kept productive beta chains. Identical CDR3 proteins give one entry, which carries the most common genes and DNA. The sample table records some 560,000 distinct CDR3 sequences; 15% to 17% of these occur just once. Approximately 7% of the sample is in the top ten clones. The sample consisted of blood. Receptor source: a woman under 40 with Graves' hyperthyroidism.

The chain links TRBV12-3 or TRBV12-4 to TRBJ2-3; unclear D gene. Between the trimmed V and J ends, which lost 7 bases and 1 base, there was a span of 15 bases. CDR3 length equals 15 residues. The CDR3 loop reads CASTLNGWGTDTQYF. The CDR3 bases are TGTGCCAGCACCCTGAACGGGTGGGGCACAGATACGCAGTATTTT.

There are a few counts of this clonotype. The chain employs TRBV7-9 and TRBJ2-5; D possibly uses TRBD1 or TRBD2 (6 bases each). The germline V gene encodes CDR1 SEHNR and CDR2 FQNEAQ (reference sequence). This CDR3 region has 16 residues. V was pared by 5 bases and J by 5 bases, with 21 bases between. The CDR3 DNA reads TGTGCCAGCAGCCTTCAAACCTTGGGGGGCTATGAGACCCAGTACTTC. It yields the protein CASSLQTLGGYETQYF.

This clonotype was observed at least ten times. This chain connects TRBV3-1 to TRBJ2-2; D is perhaps TRBD1 (6 bases). CDR3 length: 13 residues. Germline V lookup: CDR1 LGHDT, CDR2 YNNKEL (reference sequence). V lost 2 bases and J lost 6, with 7 bases in between. CDR3 loop: CASSQTGSGELFF. Here the CDR3 DNA reads TGTGCCAGCAGCCAAACAGGGTCCGGGGAGCTGTTTTTT.

This clonotype turned up a few times. The genes are TRBV5-6 and TRBJ2-1; 11 positions agree with TRBD2. V lost 4 bases, J lost 6 bases, and 12 bases stayed unmatched. The CDR3 sequence is 17 residues long. Germline V gene sequence: CDR1 SGHDT, CDR2 YYEEEE. CDR3 amino acids: CASSQLITGLAVNEQFF. In nucleotides, the CDR3 is TGTGCCAGCAGCCAACTGATTACGGGACTAGCGGTCAATGAGCAGTTCTTC.

This sequence joins TRBV20-1 and TRBJ1-3; a possible D gene is TRBD1 (5 bases). The ends were cut back, 4 bases at V and 1 base at J, with 11 bases in the middle. CDR1 and CDR2 (germline): DFQATT, SNEGSKA (reference sequence). The CDR3 consists of 14 residues. Written as DNA, the CDR3 is TGCAGTGCTACACCCAGGGCGTCTGGAAACACCATATATTTT. It encodes CSATPRASGNTIYF.

This clonotype appeared many times. This sequence joins TRBV20-1 and TRBJ2-3; D perhaps matches TRBD2 (6 bases). Trimming left V 0 bases short and J 2 bases short, with 21 bases between. CDR1 and CDR2 (germline): DFQATT, SNEGSKA (reference sequence). The CDR3 is 18 residues long. The CDR3 nucleotides are TGCAGTGCTAGAGATGCCAGTGAGGTGCGGGGTTACACAGATACGCAGTATTTT. Translated: CSARDASEVRGYTDTQYF.

This clonotype occurred a few times. J is TRBJ2-6 and V is TRBV6-1; D unclear. V lost 4 bases, J lost 0 bases, and 7 bases lay in between. Germline CDR1 MNHNS, CDR2 SASEGT. This CDR3 is built from 15 residues. CDR3 sequence: CASSAQPSGANVLTF. The CDR3 DNA follows: TGTGCCAGCAGTGCTCAGCCCTCTGGGGCCAACGTCCTGACTTTC.

This clonotype has a count of ten or more. The chain recombines TRBV7-6 with TRBJ1-5; D possibly corresponds to TRBD1 (5 bases). The CDR3 consists of 13 residues. V was pared by 8 bases and J by 1 base, with 9 bases between. CDR1 and CDR2 (germline): SGHVS, FNYEAQ. Here the CDR3 DNA reads TGTGCCAGCGCTGGGGGGAGCAATCAGCCCCAGCATTTT. This gives the protein CASAGGSNQPQHF.

J is TRBJ1-4 and V is TRBV6-5, with D possibly TRBD1 on 6 matching bases. V was shortened by 2 bases and J by 5 bases, with 12 bases between the two germline ends. In germline, CDR1 is MNHEY, CDR2 SVGAGI. This CDR3 spans 15 amino acids. The DNA for the CDR3 is TGTGCCAGCAGTTACGCGACTGACAGGAATGAAAAACTGTTTTTT. It yields the protein CASSYATDRNEKLFF.

As DNA, the CDR3 is TGTGCCAGCAGCTTATTCACAGGGGAAGAGACCCAGTACTTC. It encodes CASSLFTGEETQYF. The chain couples TRBV11-1 to TRBJ2-5; 7 bases agree with TRBD1. J was trimmed by 3 bases and V by 2 bases; bases with no gene match: 3. The germline gives CDR1 SGHAT, CDR2 FQDESV (reference sequence). This CDR3 spans 14 amino acids.

This clonotype was detected a few times. This chain's CDR3 is CASSRGIKNTEAFF. DNA for the CDR3: TGTGCCAGCAGCCGAGGTATCAAGAACACTGAAGCTTTCTTT. The chain has TRBV6-1 and TRBJ1-1; D call uncertain. Germline V gene lookup returns CDR1 MNHNS and CDR2 SASEGT. V was pared by 6 bases and J by 1 base, with 12 bases between. The CDR3 consists of 14 residues.

In its sample, this clonotype was seen many times. V gene TRBV24-1 combines with J gene TRBJ2-2; D may be TRBD2 (6 bases). V lost 0 bases and J 5 bases, leaving 21 bases between the germline ends. This CDR3 is built from 19 residues. CDR1 KGHDR and CDR2 SFDVKD come from the germline V gene. The CDR3 region is CATSDLAGTDGFRTGELFF. The DNA for the CDR3 is TGTGCCACCAGTGATTTGGCGGGGACGGATGGGTTCCGGACCGGGGAGCTGTTTTTT.

This clonotype was counted many times. The chain employs TRBV13 and TRBJ2-7; D is uncertain. Germline V CDR1 and CDR2: PRHDT, FYEKMQ (reference sequence). The CDR3 has 13 residues. Trimming cost V 4 bases and J 6 bases, with 13 bases left between them. DNA of the CDR3: TGTGCCAGCAGCTCCGGCAGCCACGTCGAGCAGTACTTC. Its translation: CASSSGSHVEQYF.

This clonotype was seen only once. The chain has TRBV30 and TRBJ2-5; no reliable D call. V gave up 5 bases and J gave up 9 bases, with 13 bases separating them. Per the germline V gene, CDR1 is GTSNPN and CDR2 is SVGIG (reference sequence). There are 11 residues in the CDR3. CDR3 residues: CAWGITGPQYF. Here the CDR3 DNA reads TGTGCCTGGGGGATTACCGGGCCCCAGTACTTC.